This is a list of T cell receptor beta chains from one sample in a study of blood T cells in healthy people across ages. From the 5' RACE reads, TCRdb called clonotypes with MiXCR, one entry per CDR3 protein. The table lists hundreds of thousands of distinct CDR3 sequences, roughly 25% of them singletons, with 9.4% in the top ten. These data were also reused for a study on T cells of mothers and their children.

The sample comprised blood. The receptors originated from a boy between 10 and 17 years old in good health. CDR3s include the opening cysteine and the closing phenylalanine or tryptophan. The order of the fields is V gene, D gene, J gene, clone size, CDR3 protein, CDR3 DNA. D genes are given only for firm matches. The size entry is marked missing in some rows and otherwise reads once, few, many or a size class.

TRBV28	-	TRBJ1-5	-	CASSLSPVRASWQPQHF	TGTGCCAGCAGTTTATCCCCAGTGCGGGCAAGTTGGCAGCCCCAGCATTTT
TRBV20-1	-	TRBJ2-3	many	CSARGDTQYF	TGCAGTGCTAGGGGGGATACGCAGTATTTT
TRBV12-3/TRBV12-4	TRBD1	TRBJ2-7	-	CASSLGRGQLSLFPYEQYF	TGTGCCAGCAGTTTAGGCCGGGGACAGCTTAGTCTATTCCCTTACGAGCAGTACTTC
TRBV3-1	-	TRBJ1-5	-	CASSQDVGAGDQPQHF	TGTGCCAGCAGCCAAGATGTGGGCGCCGGGGATCAGCCCCAGCATTTT
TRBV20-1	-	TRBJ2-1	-	CSASYENEQFF	TGCAGTGCTAGTTACGAGAATGAGCAGTTCTTC
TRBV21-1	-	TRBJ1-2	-	CASSKRREGQGGLYGYTF	TGTGCCAGCAGCAAACGGAGGGAAGGACAGGGAGGCCTCTATGGCTACACCTTC
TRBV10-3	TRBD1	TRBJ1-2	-	CAISESDRGSTF	TGTGCCATCAGTGAGTCGGACAGGGGGTCCACCTTC
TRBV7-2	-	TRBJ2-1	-	CASSNRQEQFF	TGTGCCAGCAGCAACCGGCAGGAGCAGTTCTTC
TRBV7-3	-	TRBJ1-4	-	CASSLSRATNEKLFF	TGTGCCAGCAGCTTAAGCCGGGCAACTAATGAAAAACTGTTTTTT
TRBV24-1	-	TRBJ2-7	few	CATSDPRDGPYEQYF	TGTGCCACCAGTGACCCGCGGGACGGACCCTACGAGCAGTACTTC
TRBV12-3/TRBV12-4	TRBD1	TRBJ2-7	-	CASSSQRQGSSYEQYF	TGTGCCAGCAGTTCCCAAAGACAGGGCAGCTCCTACGAGCAGTACTTC
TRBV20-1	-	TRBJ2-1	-	CSARDSRIAVYNEQFF	TGCAGTGCTAGAGATTCTCGGATAGCGGTCTACAATGAGCAGTTCTTC
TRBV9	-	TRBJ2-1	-	CASSKEVAANEQFF	TGTGCCAGCAGCAAAGAGGTAGCGGCCAATGAGCAGTTCTTC
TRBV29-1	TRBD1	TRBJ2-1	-	CSVQQGAEQFF	TGCAGCGTCCAACAGGGGGCTGAGCAGTTCTTC
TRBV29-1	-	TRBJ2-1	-	CSVLNGLSNGQFF	TGCAGCGTTCTTAACGGGCTCTCCAATGGGCAGTTCTTC
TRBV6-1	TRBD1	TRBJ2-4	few	CASDDRGVKNIQYF	TGTGCCAGCGACGACAGGGGCGTCAAAAACATTCAGTACTTC
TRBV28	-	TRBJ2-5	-	CASSSGRQGYLLETQYF	TGTGCCAGCAGTTCCGGGAGACAGGGTTATTTGTTGGAGACCCAGTACTTC
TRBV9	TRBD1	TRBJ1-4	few	CASSATGDEKLFF	TGTGCCAGCAGCGCCACAGGGGATGAAAAACTGTTTTTT
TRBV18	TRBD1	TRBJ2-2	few	CASSGARTGHTGELFF	TGTGCCAGCTCAGGGGCCCGGACAGGTCACACCGGGGAGCTGTTTTTT
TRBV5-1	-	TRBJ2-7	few	CAGSSAGDEQYF	TGCGCCGGCAGCTCGGCCGGGGATGAGCAGTACTTC
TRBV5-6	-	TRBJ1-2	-	CASSLVQGQGYTF	TGTGCCAGCAGCTTGGTGCAGGGTCAGGGCTACACCTTC
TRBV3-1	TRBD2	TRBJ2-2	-	CASSHLTTGRTSGYTGELFF	TGTGCCAGCAGCCACTTAACGACCGGGCGGACTAGCGGTTACACCGGGGAGCTGTTTTTT
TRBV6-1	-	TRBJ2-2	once	CASSEAFWVENGELFF	TGTGCCAGCAGTGAAGCTTTCTGGGTCGAGAACGGGGAGCTGTTTTTT
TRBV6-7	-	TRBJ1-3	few	CASSYSKALAAREADTIYF	TGTGCCAGCAGTTACTCGAAGGCTTTGGCAGCCAGAGAGGCCGACACCATATATTTT
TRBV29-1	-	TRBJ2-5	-	CSVEDFTMAQETQYF	TGCAGCGTTGAAGATTTCACAATGGCCCAAGAGACCCAGTACTTC
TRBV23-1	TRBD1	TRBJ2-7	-	CASSQRQQGGPYEQYF	TGCGCCAGCAGTCAAAGGCAACAGGGGGGCCCCTACGAGCAGTACTTC
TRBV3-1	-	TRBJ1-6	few	CASSQDLLNSPLHF	TGTGCCAGCAGCCAAGATCTTCTGAATTCACCCCTCCACTTT
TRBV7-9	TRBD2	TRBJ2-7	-	CASSSKAFSGGPSYEQYF	TGTGCCAGCAGCTCAAAAGCCTTTAGCGGGGGCCCATCCTACGAGCAGTACTTC
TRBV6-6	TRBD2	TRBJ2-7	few	CASVAGGPKAEQYF	TGTGCCTCAGTAGCGGGAGGGCCTAAGGCCGAGCAGTACTTC
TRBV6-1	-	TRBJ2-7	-	CASSPDYRRPDYEQYF	TGTGCCAGCAGCCCGGACTACCGAAGACCAGACTACGAGCAGTACTTC
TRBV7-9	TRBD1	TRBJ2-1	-	CASSSTGFSEQFF	TGTGCCAGCAGCTCGACAGGGTTCAGTGAGCAGTTCTTC
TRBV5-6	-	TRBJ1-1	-	CASSSGWLTEAFF	TGTGCCAGCAGCTCAGGGTGGTTGACTGAAGCTTTCTTT
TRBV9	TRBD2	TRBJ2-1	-	CASSVGSSGYNAQFF	TGTGCCAGCAGCGTAGGGTCTAGCGGATACAATGCGCAGTTCTTC
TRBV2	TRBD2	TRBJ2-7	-	CASSDGSGEGYEQYF	TGTGCCAGCAGTGACGGCTCCGGGGAGGGCTACGAGCAGTACTTC
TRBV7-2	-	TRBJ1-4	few	CASSFFGGKLFF	TGTGCCAGCAGCTTTTTCGGGGGTAAACTGTTTTTT
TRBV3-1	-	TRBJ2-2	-	CASSQVGSKTGELFF	TGTGCCAGCAGCCAAGTCGGGAGTAAGACCGGGGAGCTGTTTTTT
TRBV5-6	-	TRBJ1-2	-	CASSLSYNNYGYTF	TGTGCCAGCAGCTTATCGTATAATAACTATGGCTACACCTTC
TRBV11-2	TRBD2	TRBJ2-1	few	CASNSASGRRNEQFF	TGTGCCAGCAACTCCGCTAGCGGGAGGCGCAATGAGCAGTTCTTC
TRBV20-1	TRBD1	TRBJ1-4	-	CSASGIRGWVNEKLFF	TGCAGTGCTAGCGGGATCAGGGGGTGGGTGAACGAAAAACTGTTTTTT
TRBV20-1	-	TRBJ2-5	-	CSARSFYREQETQYF	TGCAGTGCTAGGAGTTTCTACCGGGAACAAGAGACCCAGTACTTC
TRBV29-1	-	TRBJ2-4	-	CSVENREENIQYF	TGCAGCGTTGAAAACAGGGAAGAAAACATTCAGTACTTC
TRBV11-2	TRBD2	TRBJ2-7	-	CASSPPAGGFREQYF	TGTGCCAGCAGCCCCCCTGCGGGAGGCTTTCGGGAGCAGTACTTC
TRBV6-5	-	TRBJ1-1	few	CASSLLQEFTEAFF	TGTGCCAGCAGCCTACTACAGGAGTTCACTGAAGCTTTCTTT